What follows are 2 T cell receptor beta chains derived from one specimen sequenced in a study of OX40 agonist ivuxolimab in advanced cancers. Data came from immunoSEQ multiplex PCR; TCRdb stores just in-frame clones and leaves some out. The sample yields 15,000 to 20,000 clones, approximately 80% seen once. Specimen: CD4+ or CD8+ T cells sorted from blood, collected in a trial of the OX40 agonist ivuxolimab. The receptor source for this set is an adult with an advanced solid tumor such as melanoma, head and neck, liver or kidney cancer.

The rearrangement links TRBV7-9 to TRBJ1-5; 9 nucleotides agree with TRBD1. The germline V gene encodes CDR1 SEHNR and CDR2 FQNEAQ (reference sequence). J was trimmed by 5 bases and V by 5 bases; bases with no gene match: 1. The CDR3 is 13 residues long. The CDR3 spells CASSRQGDQPQHF. Written as DNA, the CDR3 is TGTGCCAGCAGCCGACAGGGGGATCAGCCCCAGCATTTT.

The rearrangement uses TRBV7-3 and TRBJ1-3; the D gene is possibly TRBD1 (5 bases). The CDR3 totals 15 residues. Germline-derived CDR1 and CDR2 are SGHTA and FQGTGA. Trimming removed 2 bases at V and 2 bases at J, with 10 bases between. The chain's CDR3 is CASSLGGTTGNTIYF. The CDR3 DNA reads as TGTGCCAGCAGCTTAGGAGGGACCACTGGAAACACCATATATTTT.